What follows is one T cell receptor beta chain and its context. No antigen is known for it. This entry comes from a study of blood T cells in healthy people across ages. Per germline, CDR1 DFQATT and CDR2 SNEGSKA (reference sequence). This CDR3 region has 17 residues. Unmatched junction bases numbered 12, after V lost 3 bases and J lost 3 bases. With a J-beta primer mix and a sample-barcoded 5' primer, a second PCR ran about 7 to 12 cycles. TCRdb re-called the 5' RACE reads through MiXCR, storing one row per CDR3 protein. This table holds some 800,000 distinct CDR3 sequences, around 42% found once. Study-level points and caveats: Long-lived and aged donors differed, with more naive CD4+ cells and higher diversity in the long-lived.

The origin of this receptor is a man aged 60 to 69 in good health. The sample comprised blood. The chain employs TRBV20-1 and TRBJ2-4; 9 positions match TRBD1. CDR3 nucleotide sequence: TGCAGTGCTAGTAAGGCGGGACAGGGAAGGGGCAAAAACATTCAGTACTTC. This translates into CSASKAGQGRGKNIQYF.